The next 17 T cell receptor beta chains were all read from a single sample in a study of blood T cell repertoires in COVID-19. The method was immunoSEQ multiplex PCR; TCRdb's version includes in-frame clones alone and lacks a portion of them. The repertoire has 110,000 to 150,000 clones, more than 65% of them found once; the top ten carry less than 9.5%. The sequenced material came from peripheral blood. Receptors originate from a human donor in a cohort sampled during active COVID-19.

The chain couples TRBV4-1 to TRBJ1-5; no definite D call. This CDR3 spans 14 amino acids. The germline CDR1 and CDR2 sequences are MGHRA and YSYEKL. V was trimmed by 4 bases and J by 2 bases, leaving 9 bases between them. The CDR3 DNA sequence: TGCGCCAGCAGCCCCCGGTTGGGCAATCAGCCCCAGCATTTT. Translation: CASSPRLGNQPQHF.

The rearrangement uses TRBV5-1 and TRBJ2-7; D is possibly TRBD1 (6 bases). The CDR3 extends over 14 amino acids. Germline V gene sequence: CDR1 SGHRS, CDR2 YFSETQ. V dropped 4 bases and J dropped 0 bases, with 11 bases sitting between them. For the CDR3, the DNA is TGCGCCAGCAGCCCTAGGACAGACTCCTACGAGCAGTACTTC. It yields the protein CASSPRTDSYEQYF.

Worth noting for this clone: This sample also contains other DNA sequences that code for the same CDR3. V and J are TRBV7-9 and TRBJ1-1; D unclear. Trimming cost V 0 bases and J 7 bases, with 6 bases left between them. The V gene's germline CDR1 is SEHNR and CDR2 FQNEAQ (reference sequence). The CDR3 contains 12 residues. DNA for the CDR3: TGTGCCAGCAGCTTAGCAGAGGGTGAAGCTTTCTTT. It codes for CASSLAEGEAFF.

This clone was counted between two and nine times. The chain combines TRBV21-1 with TRBJ1-3; TRBD1, as called in the table, went unchecked against the DNA. TRBV21-1 counts as a pseudogene. CDR3 length: 17 amino acids. CDR3 protein: CASSKGDRLFSGNTIYF. In DNA form, the CDR3 reads TGTGCCAGCAGCAAAGGGGACAGATTATTCTCTGGAAACACCATATATTTT.

This chain uses TRBV2 with TRBJ1-6, with 8 bases that match TRBD1. The germline CDR1 and CDR2 sequences are SNHLY and FYNNEI. The CDR3 has 16 amino acids. The junction had 4 bases not matched to a gene; V was cut back by 0 bases and J by 6 bases. CDR3 sequence (DNA): TGTGCCAGCAGTGAAGCGCTTCAGGGGGCTAATTCACCCCTCCACTTT. Its protein is CASSEALQGANSPLHF.

The V gene is TRBV27, the J gene TRBJ2-3; 9 nucleotides align to TRBD1. The CDR3 is 16 amino acids. CDR1 and CDR2 (germline): MNHEY, SMNVEV (reference sequence). V dropped 5 bases and J dropped 0; count of bases not matched to a gene: 6. This CDR3 reads CASSTRTGASTDTQYF. The DNA for the CDR3 is TGTGCCAGCAGTACAAGGACAGGGGCTAGCACAGATACGCAGTATTTT.

V and J are TRBV5-6 and TRBJ2-1; TRBD1 aligns across 11 bases. Germline assignment: CDR1 SGHDT and CDR2 YYEEEE. With 4 bases clipped from V and 6 bases from J, the junction kept 9 bases outside the gene matches. The CDR3 runs 16 residues. The CDR3 bases are TGTGCCAGCAGCCGCATGGACAGGGGGCTTCGCAATGAGCAGTTCTTC. It encodes CASSRMDRGLRNEQFF.

This sequence joins TRBV13 and TRBJ2-3, with 12 bases matching TRBD2. Germline lookup yields CDR1 PRHDT and CDR2 FYEKMQ (reference sequence). The CDR3 extends over 18 amino acids. Trimming removed 5 bases from V and 2 bases from J; junction bases left unmatched: 11. CDR3 sequence (DNA): TGTGCCAGCAGCAACGGACTAGCGGGGACCACTCTCACAGATACGCAGTATTTT. The encoded protein is CASSNGLAGTTLTDTQYF.

V and J are TRBV5-1 and TRBJ1-2, with D possibly matching TRBD1 (5 bases). The V gene's germline CDR1 is SGHRS and CDR2 YFSETQ. The length of the CDR3 is 13 residues. Trimming took 3 bases from V and 3 from J, leaving 9 bases between them. The chain's CDR3 is CASSSRVDYGYTF. CDR3 DNA: TGCGCCAGCAGCTCCAGGGTAGACTATGGCTACACCTTC.

The chain combines TRBV12-5 with TRBJ2-7, with TRBD2 identical over 8 bases. Germline V CDR1 and CDR2: LGHNT, FRNRAP. Losses at the gene ends were 6 bases for V and 3 bases for J; bases not matched to a gene: 10. This CDR3 comprises 15 residues. DNA of the CDR3: TGTGCTAGTGGCTACTCCGGGACTAGATACTACGAGCAGTACTTC. It codes for CASGYSGTRYYEQYF.

The chain uses TRBV7-2 and TRBJ2-3, with 8 bases aligning to TRBD1. Germline V gene data show CDR1 as SGHTA and CDR2 as FQGNSA. The CDR3 contains 13 residues. The V and J ends lost 6 bases and 10 bases, in that order; junction bases with no gene match: 9. This CDR3 reads CASSSDRGTSQYF. The CDR3 DNA follows: TGTGCCAGCAGTTCCGACAGGGGAACGTCGCAGTATTTT.

The chain combines TRBV3-1 (or the pseudogene TRBV3-2) with TRBJ1-3; D is ambiguous. Trimming left V 4 bases short and J 1 base short, with 5 bases between. Per the germline V gene, CDR1 is LGHDT and CDR2 is YNNKEL (reference sequence). CDR3 length: 13 amino acids. The CDR3 spells CASSLRSGNTIYF. The CDR3 nucleotides read TGTGCCAGCAGCCTGCGATCTGGAAACACCATATATTTT.

This chain joins TRBV29-1 and TRBJ1-1, with 7 bases matching TRBD1. CDR1 SQVTM and CDR2 ANQGSEA come from the germline V gene. V was clipped by 5 bases and J by 1 base; unmatched bases: 7. The length of the CDR3 is 14 residues. The CDR3, as DNA: TGCAGCGTTCTAAGTCAGGGGGGGAACACTGAAGCTTTCTTT. It yields the protein CSVLSQGGNTEAFF.

The chain is built from TRBV11-2 and TRBJ2-1, with D unclear. Trimming cost V 1 base and J 3 bases, with 10 bases left between them. In germline, CDR1 is SGHAT, CDR2 FQNNGV. The CDR3 is made up of 15 amino acids. The DNA of the CDR3 is TGTGCCAGCAGCTTAGGGCAGGTCTACTACAATGAGCAGTTCTTC. Protein: CASSLGQVYYNEQFF.

Regarding this clone: Other DNA variants within this sample encode the same CDR3. The chain combines TRBV9 with TRBJ2-2; 9 positions agree with TRBD1. Germline V gene sequence: CDR1 SGDLS, CDR2 YYNGEE. The CDR3 covers 16 residues. Unmatched junction bases numbered 4, after V lost 3 bases and J lost 1 base. In DNA, the CDR3 is TGTGCCAGCAGCGCACAGACAGGGGGGAACACCGGGGAGCTGTTTTTT. Translating gives CASSAQTGGNTGELFF.

The gene calls are TRBV5-6 and TRBJ1-2; TRBD1 matches at 7 bases. The CDR3 length is 13 residues. Trimming at V came to 3 bases and at J to 4 bases, leaving 3 bases not matched to a gene. Germline assignment: CDR1 SGHDT and CDR2 YYEEEE. In DNA, the CDR3 is TGTGCCAGCAGCTCCCGGGACAGCTATGGCTACACCTTC. Translating gives CASSSRDSYGYTF.

J is TRBJ1-5 and V is TRBV5-5; 7 nucleotides align to TRBD1. V shed 1 base, J shed 3 bases, and the junction held 10 bases outside the gene matches. The CDR3 extends over 17 amino acids. Germline V gene data show CDR1 as SGHKS and CDR2 as YYEKEE (reference sequence). CDR3 in DNA: TGTGCCAGCAGCTTGAATTTAGGGACAGCTAACAATCAGCCCCAGCATTTT. Encoded protein: CASSLNLGTANNQPQHF.